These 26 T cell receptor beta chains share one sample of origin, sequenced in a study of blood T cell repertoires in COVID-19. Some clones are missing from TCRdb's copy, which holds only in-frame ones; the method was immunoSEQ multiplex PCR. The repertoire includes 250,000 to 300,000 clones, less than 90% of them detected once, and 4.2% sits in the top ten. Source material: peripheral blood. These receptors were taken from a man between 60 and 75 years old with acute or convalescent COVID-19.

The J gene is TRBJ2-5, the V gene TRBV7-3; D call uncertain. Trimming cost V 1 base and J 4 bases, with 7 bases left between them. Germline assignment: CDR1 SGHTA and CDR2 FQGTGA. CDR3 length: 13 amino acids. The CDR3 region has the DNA TGTGCCAGCAGCTTAAATAGCAGAGAGACCCAGTACTTC. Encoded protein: CASSLNSRETQYF.

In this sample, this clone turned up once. The CDR3 sequence is CASSQGQLPGSYEQYF. CDR3 bases: TGTGCCAGCAGCCAGGGACAGCTACCGGGCTCTTACGAGCAGTACTTC. V and J are TRBV13 and TRBJ2-7; 7 positions agree with TRBD1. This CDR3 contains 16 residues. The V and J ends lost 5 bases and 4 bases, in that order; junction bases with no gene match: 14. Germline CDR1 reads PRHDT; CDR2 reads FYEKMQ (reference sequence).

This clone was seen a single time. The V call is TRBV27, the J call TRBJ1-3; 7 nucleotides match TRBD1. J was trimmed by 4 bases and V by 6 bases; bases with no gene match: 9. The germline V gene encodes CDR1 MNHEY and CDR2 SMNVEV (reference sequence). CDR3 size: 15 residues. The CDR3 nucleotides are TGTGCCAGCAGGATGACAGGGACTCTCGGAAACACCATATATTTT. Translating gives CASRMTGTLGNTIYF.

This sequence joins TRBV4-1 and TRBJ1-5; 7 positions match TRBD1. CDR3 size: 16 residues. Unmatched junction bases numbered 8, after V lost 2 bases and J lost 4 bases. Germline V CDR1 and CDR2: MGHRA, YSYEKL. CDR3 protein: CASSQFFGTVNQPQHF. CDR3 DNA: TGCGCCAGCAGCCAATTTTTCGGGACAGTGAATCAGCCCCAGCATTTT.

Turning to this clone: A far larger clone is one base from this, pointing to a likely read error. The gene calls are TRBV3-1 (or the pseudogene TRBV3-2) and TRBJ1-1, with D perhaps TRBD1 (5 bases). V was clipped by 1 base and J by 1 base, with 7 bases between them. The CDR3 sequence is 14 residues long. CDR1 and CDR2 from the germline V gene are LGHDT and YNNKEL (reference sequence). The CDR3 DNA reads TGTGCCAGCAGCCAAGGGGGCGAGAACACTGAAGCTTTCTTT. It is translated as CASSQGGENTEAFF.

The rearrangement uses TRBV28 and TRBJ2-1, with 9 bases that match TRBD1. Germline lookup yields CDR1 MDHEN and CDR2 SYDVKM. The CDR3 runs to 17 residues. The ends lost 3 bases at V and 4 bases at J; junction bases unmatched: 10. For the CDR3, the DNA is TGTGCCAGCAGTTTCGCCGCACAGGGGGCCCCTTACAATGAGCAGTTCTTC. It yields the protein CASSFAAQGAPYNEQFF.

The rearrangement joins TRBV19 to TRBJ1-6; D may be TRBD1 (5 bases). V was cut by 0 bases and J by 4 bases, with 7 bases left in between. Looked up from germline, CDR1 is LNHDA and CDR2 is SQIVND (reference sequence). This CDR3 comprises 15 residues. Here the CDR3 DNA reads TGTGCCAGTAGTATAGACAGGGATTATAATTCACCCCTCCACTTT. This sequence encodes CASSIDRDYNSPLHF.

In DNA, the CDR3 is TGTGCCAGCAGCGAACTATCACAGGGGCCAGGTGAAGCTTTCTTT. It encodes CASSELSQGPGEAFF. The V and J genes are TRBV2 and TRBJ1-1; 7 bases align to TRBD1. J was trimmed by 7 bases and V by 6 bases; bases with no gene match: 14. From germline, CDR1 is SNHLY and CDR2 FYNNEI. The CDR3 contains 15 residues.

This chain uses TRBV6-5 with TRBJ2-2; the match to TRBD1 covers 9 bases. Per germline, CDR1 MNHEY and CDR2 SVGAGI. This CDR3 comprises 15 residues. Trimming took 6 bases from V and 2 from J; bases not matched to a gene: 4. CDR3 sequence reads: CASRGQGANTGELFF. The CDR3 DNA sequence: TGTGCCAGCAGGGGACAGGGCGCCAACACCGGGGAGCTGTTTTTT.

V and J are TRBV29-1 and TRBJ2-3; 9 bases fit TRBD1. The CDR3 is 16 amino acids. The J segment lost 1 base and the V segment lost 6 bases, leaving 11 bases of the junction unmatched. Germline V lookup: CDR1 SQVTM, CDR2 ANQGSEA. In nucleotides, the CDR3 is TGCAGCGTAGCTATTCGGGACAGGGCGGGCACAGATACGCAGTATTTT. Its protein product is CSVAIRDRAGTDTQYF.

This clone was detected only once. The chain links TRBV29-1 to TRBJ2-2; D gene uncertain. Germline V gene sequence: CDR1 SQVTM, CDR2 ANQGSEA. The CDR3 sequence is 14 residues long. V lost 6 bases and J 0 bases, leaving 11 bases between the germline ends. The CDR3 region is CSVRLQSNTGELFF. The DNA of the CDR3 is TGCAGCGTGAGACTCCAATCGAACACCGGGGAGCTGTTTTTT.

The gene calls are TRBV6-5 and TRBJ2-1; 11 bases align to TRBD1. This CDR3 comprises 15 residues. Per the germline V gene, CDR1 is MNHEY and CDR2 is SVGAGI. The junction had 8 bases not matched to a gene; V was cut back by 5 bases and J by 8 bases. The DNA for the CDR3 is TGTGCCAGCAGTCTGGGACAGGGGGTAAGCGATGAGCAGTTCTTC. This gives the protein CASSLGQGVSDEQFF.

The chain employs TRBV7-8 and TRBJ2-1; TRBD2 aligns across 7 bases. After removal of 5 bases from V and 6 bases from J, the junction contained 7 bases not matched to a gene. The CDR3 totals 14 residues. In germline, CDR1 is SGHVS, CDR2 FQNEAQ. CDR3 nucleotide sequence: TGTGCCAGCAGCCTTCTAGCGGAGACCAATGAGCAGTTCTTC. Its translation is CASSLLAETNEQFF.

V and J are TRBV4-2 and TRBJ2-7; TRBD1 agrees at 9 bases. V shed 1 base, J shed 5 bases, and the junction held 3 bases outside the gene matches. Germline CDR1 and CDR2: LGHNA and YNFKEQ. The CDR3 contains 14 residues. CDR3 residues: CASSQGDRDHEQYF. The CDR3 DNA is TGTGCCAGCAGCCAAGGGGACAGGGACCACGAGCAGTACTTC.

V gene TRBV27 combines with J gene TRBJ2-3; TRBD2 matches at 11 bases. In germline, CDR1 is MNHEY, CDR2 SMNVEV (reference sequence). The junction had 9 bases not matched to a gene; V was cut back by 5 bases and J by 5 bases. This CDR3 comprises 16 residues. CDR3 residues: CASSIIAGGEIDTQYF. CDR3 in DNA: TGTGCCAGCAGTATCATAGCGGGAGGGGAGATAGATACGCAGTATTTT.

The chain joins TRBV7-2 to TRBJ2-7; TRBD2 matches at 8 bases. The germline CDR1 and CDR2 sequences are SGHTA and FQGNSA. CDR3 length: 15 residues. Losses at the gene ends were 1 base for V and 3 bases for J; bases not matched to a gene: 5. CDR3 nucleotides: TGTGCCAGCAGCTTAGGCGGGGGGCACAACTACGAGCAGTACTTC. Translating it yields CASSLGGGHNYEQYF.

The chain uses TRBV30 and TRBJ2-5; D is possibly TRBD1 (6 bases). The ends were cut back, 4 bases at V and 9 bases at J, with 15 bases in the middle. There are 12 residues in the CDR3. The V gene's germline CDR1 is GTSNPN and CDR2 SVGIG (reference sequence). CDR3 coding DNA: TGTGCCTGGACGACAGGCCCTTGGGCCCAGTACTTC. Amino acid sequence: CAWTTGPWAQYF.

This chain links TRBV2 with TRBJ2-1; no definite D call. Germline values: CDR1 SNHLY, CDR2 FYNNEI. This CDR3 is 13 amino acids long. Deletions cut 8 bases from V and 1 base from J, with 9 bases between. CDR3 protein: CASHLSSYNEQFF. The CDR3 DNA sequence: TGTGCCAGCCACTTATCTTCCTACAATGAGCAGTTCTTC.

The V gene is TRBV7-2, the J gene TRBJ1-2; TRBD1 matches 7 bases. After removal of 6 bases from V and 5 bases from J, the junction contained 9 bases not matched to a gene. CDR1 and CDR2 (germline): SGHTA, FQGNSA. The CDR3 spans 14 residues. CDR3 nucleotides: TGTGCCAGCAGTCGATGGGACAGTATTTATGGCTACACCTTC. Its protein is CASSRWDSIYGYTF.

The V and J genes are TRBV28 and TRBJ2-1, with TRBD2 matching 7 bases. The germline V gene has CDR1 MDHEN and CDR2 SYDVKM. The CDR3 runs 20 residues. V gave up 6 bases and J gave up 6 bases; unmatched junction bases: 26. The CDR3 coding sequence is TGTGCCAGCAGCCCCATCCCCCTCAATAAGGAGCGGGATGGGGGCAATGAGCAGTTCTTC. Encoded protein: CASSPIPLNKERDGGNEQFF. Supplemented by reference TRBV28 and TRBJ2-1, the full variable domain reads DVKVTQSSRYLVKRTGEKVFLECVQDMDHENMFWYRQDPGLGLRLIYFSYDVKMKEKGDIPEGYSVSREKKERFSLILESASTNQTSMYLCASSPIPLNKERDGGNEQFFGPGTRLTVL.

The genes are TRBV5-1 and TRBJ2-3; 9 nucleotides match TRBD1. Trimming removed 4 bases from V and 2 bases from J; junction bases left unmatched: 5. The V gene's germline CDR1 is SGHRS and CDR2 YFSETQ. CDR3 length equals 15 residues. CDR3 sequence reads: CASSATGGHTDTQYF. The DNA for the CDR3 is TGCGCCAGCAGCGCCACAGGGGGCCACACAGATACGCAGTATTTT.

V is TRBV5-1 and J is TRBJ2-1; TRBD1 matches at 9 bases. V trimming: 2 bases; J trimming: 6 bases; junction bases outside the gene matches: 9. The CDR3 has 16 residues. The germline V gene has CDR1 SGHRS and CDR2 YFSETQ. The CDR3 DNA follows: TGCGCCAGCAGCTTATACAGGGGGCTTTGGGTCAATGAGCAGTTCTTC. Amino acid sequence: CASSLYRGLWVNEQFF.

Written as DNA, the CDR3 is TGTGCCAGCAGTGAGGCTTGGGGGACTCTAACCTACGAGCAGTACTTC. This sequence encodes CASSEAWGTLTYEQYF. The V and J genes are TRBV25-1 and TRBJ2-7; D is possibly TRBD2 (6 bases). The CDR3 has 16 residues. Between the trimmed V and J ends, which lost 3 bases and 2 bases, there was a span of 17 bases. Germline CDR1 and CDR2: MGHDK and SYGVNS.

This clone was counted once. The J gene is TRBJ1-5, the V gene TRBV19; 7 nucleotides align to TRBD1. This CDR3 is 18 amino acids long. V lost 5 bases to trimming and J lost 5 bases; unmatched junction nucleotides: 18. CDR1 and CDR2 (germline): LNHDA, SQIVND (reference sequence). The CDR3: CASSGMTGSIRSDQPQHF. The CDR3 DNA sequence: TGTGCCAGTAGTGGGATGACAGGGTCAATAAGGAGTGATCAGCCCCAGCATTTT.

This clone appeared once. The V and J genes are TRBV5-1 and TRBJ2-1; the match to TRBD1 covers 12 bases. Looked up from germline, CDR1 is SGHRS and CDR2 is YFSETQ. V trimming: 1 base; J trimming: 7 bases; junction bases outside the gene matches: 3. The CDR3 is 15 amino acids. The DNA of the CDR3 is TGCGCCAGCAGCTTGTGGGACAGGGGGCAGAATGAGCAGTTCTTC. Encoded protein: CASSLWDRGQNEQFF.

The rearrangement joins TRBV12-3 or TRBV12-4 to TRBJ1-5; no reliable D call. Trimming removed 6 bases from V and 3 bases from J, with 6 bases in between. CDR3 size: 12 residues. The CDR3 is CASSLFNQPQHF. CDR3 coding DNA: TGTGCCAGCAGCCTCTTCAATCAGCCCCAGCATTTT.